The clone carrying this T cell receptor (beta chain) has ten or more counts. Its antigen remains unknown. The entry originates in a study of T-cell reconstitution after alpha-beta-depleted transplantation in children. CDR3 length equals 13 residues. V lost 6 bases, J lost 3 bases, and 11 bases lay in between. Per germline, CDR1 MNHNS and CDR2 SASEGT. For TCRbeta, the library was prepared with unique molecular identifiers. TCRdb fed the PCR reads into MiXCR, producing one record per CDR3 protein. The sample consists of 200,000 to 300,000 distinct CDR3 sequences, roughly 25% of them appearing once. Study conclusions and caveats: Diversity and T-cell counts at one year after transplant derived mostly from new T cells.

The V gene is TRBV6-1, the J gene TRBJ2-5, with D possibly TRBD2 on 5 matching bases. The sample was PBMCs, taken before TCRalphabeta/CD19-depleted stem cell transplant. The clonotype comes from a girl aged 2 to 10 with Fanconi anemia, due to receive a stem cell transplant. The CDR3 DNA reads as TGTGCCAGCAGAGACTACCTCAAAGAGACCCAGTACTTC. Encoded protein: CASRDYLKETQYF.